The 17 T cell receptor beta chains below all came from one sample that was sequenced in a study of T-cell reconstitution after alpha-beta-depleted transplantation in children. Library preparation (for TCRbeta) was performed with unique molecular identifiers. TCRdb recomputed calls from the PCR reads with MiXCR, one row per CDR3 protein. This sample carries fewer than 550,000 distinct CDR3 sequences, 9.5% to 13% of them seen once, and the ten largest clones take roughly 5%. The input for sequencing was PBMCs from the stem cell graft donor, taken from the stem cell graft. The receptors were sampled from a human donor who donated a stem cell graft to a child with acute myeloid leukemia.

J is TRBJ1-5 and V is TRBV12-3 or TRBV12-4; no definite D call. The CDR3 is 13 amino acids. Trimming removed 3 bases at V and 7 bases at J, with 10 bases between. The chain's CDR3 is CASSFLQSQPQHF. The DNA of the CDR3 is TGTGCCAGCAGTTTTCTCCAATCCCAGCCCCAGCATTTT.

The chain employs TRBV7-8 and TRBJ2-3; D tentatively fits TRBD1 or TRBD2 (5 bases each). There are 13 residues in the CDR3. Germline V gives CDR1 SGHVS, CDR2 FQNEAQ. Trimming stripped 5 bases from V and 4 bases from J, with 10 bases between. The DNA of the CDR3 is TGTGCCAGCAGCGGGACCCGGGCAGATACGCAGTATTTT. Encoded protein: CASSGTRADTQYF.

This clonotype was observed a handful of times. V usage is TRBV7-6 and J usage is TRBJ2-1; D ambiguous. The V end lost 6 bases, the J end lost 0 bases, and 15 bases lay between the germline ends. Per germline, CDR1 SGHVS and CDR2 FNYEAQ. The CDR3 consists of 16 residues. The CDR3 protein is CASSPDRVSSYNEQFF. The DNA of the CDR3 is TGTGCCAGCAGTCCCGACCGGGTCAGCTCCTACAATGAGCAGTTCTTC.

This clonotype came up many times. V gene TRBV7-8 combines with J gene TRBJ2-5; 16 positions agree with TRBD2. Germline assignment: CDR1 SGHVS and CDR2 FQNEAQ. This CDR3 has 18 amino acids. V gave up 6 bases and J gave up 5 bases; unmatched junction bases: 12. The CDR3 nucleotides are TGTGCCAGCAGTCCCAACACCGGGACTAGCGGGAGGGGGGAGACCCAGTACTTC. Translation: CASSPNTGTSGRGETQYF.

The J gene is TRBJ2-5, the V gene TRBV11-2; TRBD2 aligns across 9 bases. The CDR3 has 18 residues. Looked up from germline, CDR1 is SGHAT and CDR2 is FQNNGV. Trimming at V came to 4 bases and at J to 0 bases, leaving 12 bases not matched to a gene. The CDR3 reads CASSSHSVSGSHQETQYF. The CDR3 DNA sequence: TGTGCCAGCAGCTCCCATTCAGTTAGCGGGAGTCACCAAGAGACCCAGTACTTC. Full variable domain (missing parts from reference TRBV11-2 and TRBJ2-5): EAGVAQSPRYKIIEKRQSVAFWCNPISGHATLYWYQQILGQGPKLLIQFQNNGVVDDSQLPKDRFSAERLKGVDSTLKIQPAKLEDSAVYLCASSSHSVSGSHQETQYFGPGTRLLVL.

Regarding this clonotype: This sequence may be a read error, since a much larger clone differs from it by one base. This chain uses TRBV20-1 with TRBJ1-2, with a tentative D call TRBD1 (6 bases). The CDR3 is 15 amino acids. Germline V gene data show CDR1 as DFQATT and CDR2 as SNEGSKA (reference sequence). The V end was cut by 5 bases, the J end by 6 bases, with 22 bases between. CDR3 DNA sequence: TGCAGTGCTCCCGGGACAAGGGCTTTGTTAGATGGCTACACCTTC. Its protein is CSAPGTRALLDGYTF.

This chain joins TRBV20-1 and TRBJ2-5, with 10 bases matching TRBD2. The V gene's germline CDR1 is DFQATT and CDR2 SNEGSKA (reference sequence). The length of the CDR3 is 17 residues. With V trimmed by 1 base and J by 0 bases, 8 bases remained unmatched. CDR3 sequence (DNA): TGCAGTGCTAGAGCGGGTTTGGGGACTAGCGACCAAGAGACCCAGTACTTC. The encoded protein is CSARAGLGTSDQETQYF.

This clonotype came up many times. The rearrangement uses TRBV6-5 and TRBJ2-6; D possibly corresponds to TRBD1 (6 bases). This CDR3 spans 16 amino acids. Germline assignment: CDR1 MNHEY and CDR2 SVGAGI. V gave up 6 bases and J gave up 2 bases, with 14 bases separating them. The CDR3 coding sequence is TGTGCCAGCAGCCGGAACAGGGTGGCTGGGGCCAACGTCCTGACTTTC. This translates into CASSRNRVAGANVLTF.

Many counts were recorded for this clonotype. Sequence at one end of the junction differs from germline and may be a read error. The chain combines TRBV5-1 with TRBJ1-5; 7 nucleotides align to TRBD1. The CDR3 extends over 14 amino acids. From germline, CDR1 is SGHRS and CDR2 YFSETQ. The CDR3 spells CASSPGTDNQPQHF. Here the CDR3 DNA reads TGTGCCAGCAGCCCCGGGACAGATAATCAGCCCCAGCATTTT.

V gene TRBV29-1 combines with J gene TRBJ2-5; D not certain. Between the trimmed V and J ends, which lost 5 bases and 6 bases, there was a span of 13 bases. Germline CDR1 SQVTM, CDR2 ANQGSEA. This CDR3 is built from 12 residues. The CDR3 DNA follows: TGCAGCGTTTTAATAGGGCCAAAGACCCAGTACTTC. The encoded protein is CSVLIGPKTQYF. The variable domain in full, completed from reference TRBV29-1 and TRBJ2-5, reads SAVISQKPSRDICQRGTSLTIQCQVDSQVTMMFWYRQQPGQSLTLIATANQGSEATYESGFVIDKFPISRPNLTFSTLTVSNMSPEDSSIYLCSVLIGPKTQYFGPGTRLLVL.

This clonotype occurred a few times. The CDR3 protein is CSASLRGFSEKLFF. CDR3 nucleotide sequence: TGCAGTGCTAGCCTGCGTGGTTTCAGTGAAAAACTGTTTTTT. The V and J genes are TRBV20-1 and TRBJ1-4; unclear D gene. The CDR3 is 14 residues long. Trimming removed 3 bases at V and 7 bases at J, with 15 bases between. In germline, CDR1 is DFQATT, CDR2 SNEGSKA (reference sequence).

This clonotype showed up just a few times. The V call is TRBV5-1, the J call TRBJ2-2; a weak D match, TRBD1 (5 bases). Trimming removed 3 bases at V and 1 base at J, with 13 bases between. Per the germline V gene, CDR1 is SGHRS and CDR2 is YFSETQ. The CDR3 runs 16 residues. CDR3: CASSSITTVNTGELFF. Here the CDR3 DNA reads TGCGCCAGCAGCTCCATCACGACAGTGAACACCGGGGAGCTGTTTTTT. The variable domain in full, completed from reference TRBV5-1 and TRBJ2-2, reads KAGVTQTPRYLIKTRGQQVTLSCSPISGHRSVSWYQQTPGQGLQFLFEYFSETQRNKGNFPGRFSGRQFSNSRSEMNVSTLELGDSALYLCASSSITTVNTGELFFGEGSRLTVL.

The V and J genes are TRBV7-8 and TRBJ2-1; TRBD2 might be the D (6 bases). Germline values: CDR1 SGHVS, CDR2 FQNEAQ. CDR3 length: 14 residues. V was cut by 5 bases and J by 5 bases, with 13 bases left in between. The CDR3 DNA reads TGTGCCAGCAGCATCTCTAGCGCCAACAATGAGCAGTTCTTC. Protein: CASSISSANNEQFF.

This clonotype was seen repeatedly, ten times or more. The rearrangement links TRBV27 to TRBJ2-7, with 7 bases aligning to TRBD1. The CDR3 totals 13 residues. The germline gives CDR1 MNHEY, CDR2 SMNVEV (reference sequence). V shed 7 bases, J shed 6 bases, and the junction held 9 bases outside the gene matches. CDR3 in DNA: TGTGCCAGCAAGACGACAGGGCGTGCCGAGCAGTACTTC. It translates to CASKTTGRAEQYF.

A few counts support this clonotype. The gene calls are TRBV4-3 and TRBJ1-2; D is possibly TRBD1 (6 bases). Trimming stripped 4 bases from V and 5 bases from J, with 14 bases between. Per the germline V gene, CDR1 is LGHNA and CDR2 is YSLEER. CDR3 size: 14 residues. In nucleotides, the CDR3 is TGCGCCAGCAGCCGGTGGGGGGCGGGATATGGCTACACCTTC. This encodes CASSRWGAGYGYTF.

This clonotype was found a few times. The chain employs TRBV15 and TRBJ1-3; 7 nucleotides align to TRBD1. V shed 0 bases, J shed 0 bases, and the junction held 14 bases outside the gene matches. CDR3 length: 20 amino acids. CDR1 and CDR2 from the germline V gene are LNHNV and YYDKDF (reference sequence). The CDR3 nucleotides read TGTGCCACCAGCAGAGACCATAAGGAGGGGACAGCCGCCTCTGGAAACACCATATATTTT. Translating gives CATSRDHKEGTAASGNTIYF.

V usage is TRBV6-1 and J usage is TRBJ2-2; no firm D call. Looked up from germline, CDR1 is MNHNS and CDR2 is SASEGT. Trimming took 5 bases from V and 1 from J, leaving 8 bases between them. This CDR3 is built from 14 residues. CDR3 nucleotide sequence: TGTGCCAGCAGTATGACGGGGAACACCGGGGAGCTGTTTTTT. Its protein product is CASSMTGNTGELFF.